The rows below give T cell receptor beta chains drawn from one sample of a study of shared clonotypes between healthy human individuals. Some clones are missing from TCRdb's copy, which holds only in-frame ones; the method was immunoSEQ multiplex PCR. The data show hundreds of thousands of clones, with around three quarters seen just once and around 1.7% held by the top ten. The source material was memory CD4+ T cells sorted from blood. The receptors shown here come from a woman aged 25 to 45 in good health. Both conserved end residues are part of each CDR3. A D gene is named only where the DNA matches it firmly. The size entry is marked missing in some rows and otherwise reads once, few, many or a size class.

v_gene	len	d_gene	abundance	j_gene	CDR3nt	CDR3aa
TRBV4-1	16	TRBD2	.	TRBJ2-1	TGCGCCAGCAGCCAAGGGACTAGCGGGACCTACAATGAGCAGTTCTTC	CASSQGTSGTYNEQFF
TRBV2	14	.	.	TRBJ1-2	TGTGCCAGCAGTGAAAGGGTGTTGAGATATGGCTACACCTTC	CASSERVLRYGYTF
TRBV4-2	15	.	.	TRBJ2-5	TGTGCCAGCAGCCAAGTGGGGAGCAGTGGGAGAGAGCAGTACTTC	CASSQVGSSGREQYF
TRBV25-1	13	.	.	TRBJ2-7	TGTGCCAGCAGTGGGCCGAGGGGCTACGAGCAGTACTTC	CASSGPRGYEQYF
TRBV5-1	14	.	.	TRBJ2-2	TGCGCCAGCAGCTTGGGTCGGGGCACCGGGGAGCTGTTTTTT	CASSLGRGTGELFF
TRBV25-1	14	TRBD1	.	TRBJ2-2	TGTGCCAGCAGGTCCGACAGGGGCACCGGGGAGCTGTTTTTT	CASRSDRGTGELFF
TRBV7-8	12	.	.	TRBJ2-1	TGTGCCAGCAGCTTGCGTGACAGTCAGCAGTTCTTC	CASSLRDSQQFF
TRBV7-2	16	.	.	TRBJ2-4	TGTGCCAGCAGCTTATTCCCAGGGTTGGCCAAAAACATTCAGTACTTC	CASSLFPGLAKNIQYF
TRBV7-9	14	.	.	TRBJ2-7	TGTGCCAGCAGCCCAACGGACAGAACCTACGAGCAGTACTTC	CASSPTDRTYEQYF
TRBV6-6	13	.	.	TRBJ2-7	TGTGCCAGCAGCAGCTATGGCTCCTACGAGCAGTACTTC	CASSSYGSYEQYF
TRBV10-3	14	.	.	TRBJ2-7	TGTGCCATCCAAGAACGGGACGGTTCCTACGAGCAGTACTTC	CAIQERDGSYEQYF
TRBV18	14	.	.	TRBJ2-7	TGTGCCAGCTCACCTTCCGGATCCTCCTACGAGCAGTACTTC	CASSPSGSSYEQYF
TRBV18	14	TRBD1	.	TRBJ2-7	TGTGCCAGCTCCCCGGGACAGAGAGGGGGCGAGCAGTACTTC	CASSPGQRGGEQYF
TRBV4-2	15	TRBD1	few	TRBJ2-7	TGTGCCAGCAGCCAAGATAGGGCGGGACAGGGTCGATTGTACTTC	CASSQDRAGQGRLYF
TRBV5-6	12	.	many	TRBJ1-5	TGTGCCAGCAGCTTCCTGCATCAGCCCCAGCATTTT	CASSFLHQPQHF
TRBV2	12	.	.	TRBJ1-1	TGTGCCAGCAGTATGGGGCGCACTGAAGCTTTCTTT	CASSMGRTEAFF
TRBV5-6	16	.	few	TRBJ2-2	TGTGCCAGCAGCTCGACGCCGGGATTACCCAGCGGGGAGCTGTTTTTT	CASSSTPGLPSGELFF
TRBV14	17	.	.	TRBJ2-5	TGTGCCAGCAGCCAACGCCCCTTTGCGGCCTCGGGAGAGACCCAGTACTTC	CASSQRPFAASGETQYF
TRBV5-1	13	.	.	TRBJ2-2	TGCGCCAGCAGCTTATCAGTGACCGGGGAGCTGTTTTTT	CASSLSVTGELFF
TRBV11-3	15	TRBD2	few	TRBJ2-1	TGTGCCAGCAGCTTAGCCACTGGGACTAGCGAGGAGCAGTTCTTC	CASSLATGTSEEQFF
TRBV10-1	13	.	.	TRBJ2-5	TGCGCCAGCAGCGACGGACCGAAAGAGACCCAGTACTTC	CASSDGPKETQYF
TRBV6-4	16	.	few	TRBJ1-2	TGTGCCAGCAGTCCGGACGCAGGGCTACCCAACTATGGCTACACCTTC	CASSPDAGLPNYGYTF
TRBV28	13	.	.	TRBJ1-1	TGTGCCAGCTCCTCGGGGGTTGGCACTGAAGCTTTCTTT	CASSSGVGTEAFF
TRBV6-1	14	TRBD1	.	TRBJ1-5	TGTGCCAGCACCTCAGGACAGGGAAATCAGCCCCAGCATTTT	CASTSGQGNQPQHF
TRBV10-1	17	TRBD2	once	TRBJ2-5	TGCGCCAGCAGTGAGTCGAGACTAGCGGGAGGATGGGAGACCCAGTACTTC	CASSESRLAGGWETQYF
TRBV7-2	16	TRBD2	once	TRBJ2-2	TGTGCCAGCAGCTTACTCTGGCGGGAGTTCTCCGGGGAGCTGTTTTTT	CASSLLWREFSGELFF
TRBV5-6	14	.	.	TRBJ2-7	TGTGCCAGCAGCTTCGGGAGTAGGGCCTACGAGCAGTACTTC	CASSFGSRAYEQYF
TRBV29-1	13	.	.	TRBJ1-2	TGCAGCGTTGAAGTGATAGAGTTGAGTGGCTACACCTTC	CSVEVIELSGYTF
TRBV6-5	14	.	.	TRBJ1-5	TGTGCCAGCAGTTACTTGGGGCCCCGAGAGCCCCAGCATTTT	CASSYLGPREPQHF
TRBV6-1	15	TRBD1	.	TRBJ2-7	TGTGCCAGCAGTGACGTAGGACAGGGGGCTGTCGAGCAGTACTTC	CASSDVGQGAVEQYF
TRBV5-1	15	TRBD1	.	TRBJ2-1	TGCGCCAGCAGCTTGGGTCAGGGGGCCAAAAATGAGCAGTTCTTC	CASSLGQGAKNEQFF
TRBV19	16	.	.	TRBJ1-5	TGTGCCAGTAGTGACCCCGGGACATATAGCAATCAGCCCCAGCATTTT	CASSDPGTYSNQPQHF
TRBV25-1	14	.	.	TRBJ1-5	TGTGCCAGCAGTGCAGGGGAGGGCAATCAGCCCCAGCATTTT	CASSAGEGNQPQHF
TRBV7-9	13	.	.	TRBJ2-1	TGTGCCAGCAGCTTGAGCTCCTACAATGAGCAGTTCTTC	CASSLSSYNEQFF
TRBV6-5	14	.	.	TRBJ2-7	TGTGCCAGCAGTACGTCAGGGAGACCCAACGAGCAGTACTTC	CASSTSGRPNEQYF
TRBV7-9	17	TRBD2	.	TRBJ2-3	TGTGCCAGCAGCTTAGCTTGGCGGGAGGAGCTAACAGATACGCAGTATTTT	CASSLAWREELTDTQYF
TRBV2	16	.	once	TRBJ2-2	TGTGCCAGCCGTGGTCGAGCAAGCCCACGAACCGGGGAGCTGTTTTTT	CASRGRASPRTGELFF
TRBV2	18	.	.	TRBJ1-5	TGTGCCAGCAGGAACTACAGGGTGGGCTTTGCGAGCAATCAGCCCCAGCATTTT	CASRNYRVGFASNQPQHF
TRBV19	14	TRBD1	once	TRBJ1-1	TGTGCCAGTAGTAACGACAGGGGGAGCACTGAAGCTTTCTTT	CASSNDRGSTEAFF
TRBV10-3	16	.	once	TRBJ2-1	TGTGCCATCAGGGGGGGCAGCGGGACATTCTACAATGAGCAGTTCTTC	CAIRGGSGTFYNEQFF
TRBV7-8	13	.	few	TRBJ1-2	TGTGCCAGCAGCCCTAACAGCGCGGTGGGCTACACCTTC	CASSPNSAVGYTF
TRBV4-2	19	TRBD2	.	TRBJ2-2	TGTGCCAGCAGCCCCAAAGGGGGCATAGCGGGAGGTATCACCGGGGAGCTGTTTTTT	CASSPKGGIAGGITGELFF
TRBV28	14	TRBD2	.	TRBJ2-7	TGTGCCAGCAGTGGCCTAGCGGGGGACTACGAGCAGTACTTC	CASSGLAGDYEQYF
TRBV6-4	16	.	once	TRBJ2-6	TGTGCCAGCAGTGCCAAAACAGGGTCTGGGGCCAACGTCCTGACTTTC	CASSAKTGSGANVLTF
TRBV28	18	TRBD1	.	TRBJ2-6	TGTGCCAGCAGTCCAGGGGGCGCCCAGGTCTCTGGGGCCAACGTCCTGACTTTC	CASSPGGAQVSGANVLTF
TRBV7-9	13	.	.	TRBJ2-3	TGTGCCGTTGCTAGCCGGAGCACAGATACGCAGTATTTT	CAVASRSTDTQYF
TRBV7-8	18	TRBD2	.	TRBJ2-3	TGTGACTTAGAAAAAACCGGGACTAGCGGGAGGATGACAGATACGCAGTATTTT	CDLEKTGTSGRMTDTQYF
TRBV19	15	.	.	TRBJ2-7	TGTGCCAGTAGTCAGGACGGGCAGAGCTCCTACGAGCAGTACTTC	CASSQDGQSSYEQYF
TRBV13	12	.	.	TRBJ2-7	TGTGCCAGCAGCTTAGGCCTCTACGAGCAGTACTTC	CASSLGLYEQYF
TRBV28	12	.	few	TRBJ2-5	TGTGCCAGCAGCACTGCATCAGAGACCCAGTACTTC	CASSTASETQYF